The next 17 T cell receptor beta chains were all read from a single sample in a study of spatial heterogeneity in lung cancer. Time point noted: blood at routine non-recurrence follow-up after resection. MiXCR was run by TCRdb on the 5' RACE reads, yielding one entry per CDR3 protein. The data show fewer than 150,000 distinct CDR3 sequences, roughly a tenth seen once. The sequencing here drew on PBMCs, taken at follow-up. Receptors were obtained from a female donor with early-stage non-small cell lung cancer.

This clonotype came up many times. V and J are TRBV6-2 or TRBV6-3 and TRBJ2-7; D not certain. V was trimmed by 6 bases and J by 4 bases, leaving 13 bases between them. Germline CDR1 and CDR2: MNHEY and SVGEGT. CDR3 length: 13 residues. CDR3 coding DNA: TGTGCCAGCAGGAAGACGGTGAGATACGAGCAGTACTTC. As protein: CASRKTVRYEQYF.

Many counts were recorded for this clonotype. The CDR3 nucleotides are TGTGCCAGCAGCCAAGAAGCAGGCCAAGAGACCCAGTACTTC. Amino acids: CASSQEAGQETQYF. V gene TRBV4-2 combines with J gene TRBJ2-5; D is undetermined. Per the germline V gene, CDR1 is LGHNA and CDR2 is YNFKEQ. Between the trimmed V and J ends, which lost 0 bases and 1 base, there was a span of 6 bases. This CDR3 spans 14 amino acids.

This clonotype was picked up many times. The rearrangement joins TRBV27 to TRBJ1-1; D is possibly TRBD1 (5 bases). Trimming cost V 1 base and J 2 bases, with 8 bases left between them. The CDR3 extends over 14 amino acids. Germline V lookup: CDR1 MNHEY, CDR2 SMNVEV (reference sequence). The CDR3 bases are TGTGCCAGCAGTTTATGGAGGGGTAACACTGAAGCTTTCTTT. Residues: CASSLWRGNTEAFF.

The V gene is TRBV9, the J gene TRBJ2-3; 7 bases fit TRBD2. The germline CDR1 and CDR2 sequences are SGDLS and YYNGEE. V lost 2 bases to trimming and J lost 6 bases; unmatched junction nucleotides: 6. The CDR3 extends over 14 amino acids. CDR3 sequence (DNA): TGTGCCAGCAGCGTCACGCGGGAGATGGATACGCAGTATTTT. Translated: CASSVTREMDTQYF.

The V gene is TRBV3-1, the J gene TRBJ1-1; D unresolved. Germline lookup yields CDR1 LGHDT and CDR2 YNNKEL (reference sequence). V lost 0 bases to trimming and J lost 10 bases, with 9 bases between them. The CDR3 covers 12 residues. Here the CDR3 reads CASSQDPIRAFF. The CDR3 DNA reads as TGTGCCAGCAGCCAAGACCCTATCCGAGCTTTCTTT. Combining the CDR3 with reference TRBV3-1 and TRBJ1-1 gives the whole variable domain DTAVSQTPKYLVTQMGNDKSIKCEQNLGHDTMYWYKQDSKKFLKIMFSYNNKELIINETVPNRFSPKSPDKAHLNLHINSLELGDSAVYFCASSQDPIRAFFGQGTRLTVV.

This clonotype has only one observation. The V and J genes are TRBV2 and TRBJ2-1, with a weak D call TRBD2 (6 bases). In germline, CDR1 is SNHLY, CDR2 FYNNEI. Trimming stripped 5 bases from V and 9 bases from J, with 20 bases between. The CDR3 totals 15 residues. CDR3 bases: TGTGCCAGCAGTCCTGGAGGGACTCCCGACGGTGAGCAGTTCTTC. Protein product: CASSPGGTPDGEQFF.

This clonotype was seen only a few times. The gene calls are TRBV5-1 and TRBJ2-7; 9 nucleotides match TRBD2. This CDR3 is 14 amino acids long. Germline CDR1 SGHRS, CDR2 YFSETQ. V shed 4 bases and J 5 bases; nucleotides not matched to a gene: 7. The DNA of the CDR3 is TGCGCCAGCAGCCGGACTAGCGCCCCCGACGAGCAGTACTTC. Its protein is CASSRTSAPDEQYF.

V gene TRBV6-6 combines with J gene TRBJ1-2; TRBD1 is a possible D gene (6 bases). Trimming took off 2 bases at V and 6 bases at J, with 16 bases between the two ends. The length of the CDR3 is 15 residues. CDR1 is MNHNY and CDR2 is SVGAGI in the germline V gene (reference sequence). The CDR3 here is CASSYTRGGGDGYTF. The CDR3 region has the DNA TGTGCCAGCAGTTACACCCGAGGGGGGGGCGATGGCTACACCTTC.

This chain connects TRBV28 to TRBJ2-5; 10 positions match TRBD2. CDR3 length: 17 residues. Germline lookup yields CDR1 MDHEN and CDR2 SYDVKM. V gave up 7 bases and J gave up 2 bases; unmatched junction bases: 13. CDR3 region: CASISTPGTSEQETQYF. The CDR3 DNA sequence: TGTGCCAGCATTTCCACGCCCGGGACTAGCGAGCAAGAGACCCAGTACTTC.

This clonotype appeared many times. The rearrangement joins TRBV11-2 to TRBJ2-7; 9 bases agree with TRBD1. Trimming took 5 bases from V and 6 from J; bases not matched to a gene: 8. Germline V gene data show CDR1 as SGHAT and CDR2 as FQNNGV. This CDR3 has 14 amino acids. The CDR3 loop is CASSPGTGKVEQYF. In DNA form, the CDR3 reads TGTGCCAGCAGCCCCGGGACAGGGAAAGTCGAGCAGTACTTC.

In this sample, this clonotype turned up many times. The rearrangement links TRBV7-9 to TRBJ2-5; the D gene is possibly TRBD2 (5 bases). Germline V CDR1 and CDR2: SEHNR, FQNEAQ (reference sequence). The CDR3 loop spans 14 amino acids. The V end lost 2 bases, the J end lost 2 bases, and 9 bases lay between the germline ends. The CDR3 loop is CASSLRSGQETQYF. The CDR3 DNA is TGTGCCAGCAGCTTACGGAGCGGACAAGAGACCCAGTACTTC.

Comments on this clonotype: A clone one base away is much larger, so this may be a read error. The chain links TRBV18 to TRBJ2-7; D is unresolved. Germline CDR1 KGHSH, CDR2 LQKENI. The CDR3 is made up of 12 amino acids. In DNA form, the CDR3 reads TGTGTCAGCTCACCCAGCACCTACGAGCAGTACTTC. Translated: CVSSPSTYEQYF.

This clonotype has more than one count but fewer than ten. The chain uses TRBV28 and TRBJ2-7, with D unresolved. The germline V gene has CDR1 MDHEN and CDR2 SYDVKM. The CDR3 covers 13 residues. Trimming cost V 5 bases and J 0 bases, with 8 bases left between them. The CDR3 region has the DNA TGTGCCAGCAGTGTTTACCCCTCCTACGAGCAGTACTTC. Amino acids: CASSVYPSYEQYF.

The chain carries TRBV9 and TRBJ2-1; possibly TRBD1 for D (6 bases). CDR1 SGDLS and CDR2 YYNGEE come from the germline V gene. The CDR3 is made up of 15 amino acids. Trimming took off 0 bases at V and 4 bases at J, with 11 bases between the two ends. DNA of the CDR3: TGTGCCAGCAGCGTAGCGACAGGTCTTTACAATGAGCAGTTCTTC. Its protein is CASSVATGLYNEQFF.

The rearrangement uses TRBV5-1 and TRBJ2-2, with D perhaps matching TRBD2 (6 bases). The CDR3 has 15 amino acids. Trimming took 3 bases from V and 1 from J, leaving 10 bases between them. Germline V CDR1 and CDR2: SGHRS, YFSETQ. CDR3 coding DNA: TGCGCCAGCAGCTCCCGGGACTTGAACACCGGGGAGCTGTTTTTT. It codes for CASSSRDLNTGELFF.

This rearrangement joins TRBV7-2 to TRBJ2-1, with D possibly matching TRBD2 (6 bases). CDR3 length: 15 residues. Germline CDR1 SGHTA, CDR2 FQGNSA. The germline V and J ends were trimmed by 2 bases and 5 bases, with 13 bases remaining between them. CDR3 nucleotides: TGTGCCAGCAGCTTAACGTTAGCGGAAAACAATGAGCAGTTCTTC. Translated, it gives CASSLTLAENNEQFF.

This clonotype was seen more than once but under ten times. The chain joins TRBV7-9 to TRBJ2-5; weak D call: TRBD2 (6 bases). This CDR3 has 14 residues. CDR1 is SEHNR and CDR2 is FQNEAQ in the germline V gene (reference sequence). Trimming left V 3 bases short and J 2 bases short, with 10 bases between. The CDR3 loop reads CASSFLTSQETQYF. CDR3 nucleotides: TGTGCCAGCAGCTTTCTGACTAGTCAAGAGACCCAGTACTTC.